The 21 T cell receptor beta chains given below trace back to one sample, sequenced in a study of T cell changes during pregnancy in multiple sclerosis. Repertoires were generated with immunoSEQ multiplex PCR, while TCRdb's copy carries only in-frame clones and drops some. This table holds 15,000 to 20,000 clones, more than 75% found once. The source material was CD8+ T cells from peripheral blood mononuclear cells, sampled after pregnancy. These receptors all stem from a female donor with multiple sclerosis, enrolled in a pregnancy study.

Only a few counts were recorded for this clone. The V gene is TRBV5-1, the J gene TRBJ2-7; TRBD2 aligns across 7 bases. Losses at the gene ends were 3 bases for V and 3 bases for J; bases not matched to a gene: 6. CDR1 is SGHRS, CDR2 YFSETQ, per germline. The CDR3 sequence is 14 residues long. In DNA, the CDR3 is TGCGCCAGCAGCTCGCGCGGGGGTAGCTACGAGCAGTACTTC. Translating gives CASSSRGGSYEQYF.

The V call is TRBV13, the J call TRBJ2-2; tentatively, D is TRBD2 (5 bases). The CDR3 covers 17 residues. V was trimmed by 1 base and J by 0 bases, leaving 12 bases between them. Germline lookup yields CDR1 PRHDT and CDR2 FYEKMQ (reference sequence). The CDR3 bases are TGTGCCAGCAGCTTAGAAGATCCAGCGGCGAACACCGGGGAGCTGTTTTTT. It specifies CASSLEDPAANTGELFF.

The CDR3 here is CASSLALAAEQYF. The DNA for the CDR3 is TGTGCCAGCAGCTTAGCTTTGGCGGCAGAGCAGTACTTC. The chain links TRBV13 to TRBJ2-7; D not resolved. CDR1 and CDR2 from the germline V gene are PRHDT and FYEKMQ (reference sequence). This CDR3 is 13 amino acids long. Trimming took 1 base from V and 7 from J, leaving 11 bases between them.

The CDR3 spells CASSLGQQQTYNEQFF. The DNA of the CDR3 is TGTGCCAGCAGTTTAGGACAACAACAGACGTACAATGAGCAGTTCTTC. V is TRBV28 and J is TRBJ2-1; TRBD1 might be the D (5 bases). Germline loops: CDR1 MDHEN, CDR2 SYDVKM. This CDR3 is built from 16 residues. The germline V and J ends were trimmed by 2 bases and 4 bases, with 15 bases remaining between them.

V usage is TRBV6-4 and J usage is TRBJ2-2, with 8 bases fitting TRBD2. CDR3 size: 15 residues. From germline, CDR1 is MRHNA and CDR2 SNTAGT. Trimming took 4 bases from V and 1 from J; bases not matched to a gene: 2. This CDR3 reads CASSASGGNTGELFF. CDR3 bases: TGTGCCAGCAGTGCCAGCGGGGGGAACACCGGGGAGCTGTTTTTT.

The chain employs TRBV30 and TRBJ2-3, with a tentative D call TRBD2 (5 bases). Germline V gene sequence: CDR1 GTSNPN, CDR2 SVGIG (reference sequence). The V and J ends lost 4 bases and 0 bases respectively, with 11 bases between them. The CDR3 has 14 residues. The CDR3 loop reads CAWKVDYSTDTQYF. The CDR3 nucleotides read TGTGCCTGGAAAGTAGACTATAGCACAGATACGCAGTATTTT.

By share, this clone counts as medium-sized. The V gene is TRBV9, the J gene TRBJ2-1; possible D gene TRBD2, 5 bases. This CDR3 comprises 15 residues. V lost 3 bases to trimming and J lost 3 bases, with 13 bases between them. Germline V gene sequence: CDR1 SGDLS, CDR2 YYNGEE. The DNA of the CDR3 is TGTGCCAGCAGCGAAGGCAGCGGCAGCTACAATGAGCAGTTCTTC. It is translated as CASSEGSGSYNEQFF.

This chain uses TRBV11-2 with TRBJ2-5; possible D gene TRBD2, 6 bases. CDR3 size: 15 residues. V lost 0 bases to trimming and J lost 4 bases, with 12 bases between them. The germline CDR1 and CDR2 sequences are SGHAT and FQNNGV. CDR3 DNA: TGTGCCAGCAGCTTAGAGACTAGGGAGGTAGAGACCCAGTACTTC. Its translation is CASSLETREVETQYF.

The V gene is TRBV19, the J gene TRBJ2-1; the D gene is possibly TRBD2 (6 bases). The CDR3 is made up of 11 amino acids. Germline assignment: CDR1 LNHDA and CDR2 SQIVND (reference sequence). V was shortened by 4 bases and J by 8 bases, with 6 bases between the two germline ends. CDR3 loop: CASSRRDEQFF. DNA of the CDR3: TGTGCCAGTAGTAGGAGGGATGAGCAGTTCTTC.

This chain uses TRBV28 with TRBJ1-3; 7 positions match TRBD1. V dropped 5 bases and J dropped 0; count of bases not matched to a gene: 1. The germline CDR1 and CDR2 sequences are MDHEN and SYDVKM. CDR3 length: 14 amino acids. The CDR3 sequence is CASSDRDSGNTIYF. Here the CDR3 DNA reads TGTGCCAGCAGTGACAGGGACTCTGGAAACACCATATATTTT.

The chain joins TRBV11-3 to TRBJ2-7; D is uncertain. Between the trimmed V and J ends, which lost 3 bases and 1 base, there was a span of 13 bases. The CDR3 is 15 residues long. The germline V gene encodes CDR1 SGHNT and CDR2 YENEEA. The CDR3: CASSLAGQPSYEQYF. Here the CDR3 DNA reads TGTGCCAGCAGCTTGGCTGGGCAACCTTCCTACGAGCAGTACTTC.

The CDR3, as DNA: TGTGCCAGCAGCTTAGAAGGTAGCGCCCTTGGCGAGCAGTACTTC. This sequence encodes CASSLEGSALGEQYF. The J gene is TRBJ2-7, the V gene TRBV11-2; D possibly corresponds to TRBD2 (5 bases). This CDR3 spans 15 amino acids. Looked up from germline, CDR1 is SGHAT and CDR2 is FQNNGV. The V end was cut by 0 bases, the J end by 6 bases, with 15 bases between.

This clone was observed a handful of times. The CDR3 DNA sequence: TGCGCCAGCAGCTCCTCTGAGCCCATCTCCTACGAGCAGTACTTC. As protein: CASSSSEPISYEQYF. The chain joins TRBV5-1 to TRBJ2-7; D remains unclear. Germline values: CDR1 SGHRS, CDR2 YFSETQ. The CDR3 has 15 amino acids. Deletions cut 3 bases from V and 0 bases from J, with 13 bases between. Combining the CDR3 with reference TRBV5-1 and TRBJ2-7 gives the whole variable domain KAGVTQTPRYLIKTRGQQVTLSCSPISGHRSVSWYQQTPGQGLQFLFEYFSETQRNKGNFPGRFSGRQFSNSRSEMNVSTLELGDSALYLCASSSSEPISYEQYFGPGTRLTVT.

This CDR3 is CAISEADVRRGGDTEAFF. CDR3 coding DNA: TGTGCCATCAGTGAGGCCGATGTTAGGCGCGGGGGAGACACTGAAGCTTTCTTT. This chain joins TRBV10-3 and TRBJ1-1; D possibly corresponds to TRBD1 (5 bases). The CDR3 sequence is 18 residues long. Trimming removed 2 bases at V and 3 bases at J, with 22 bases between. CDR1 ENHRY and CDR2 SYGVKD come from the germline V gene.

The chain combines TRBV19 with TRBJ1-4; possible D gene TRBD1, 6 bases. Per germline, CDR1 LNHDA and CDR2 SQIVND (reference sequence). Between the trimmed V and J ends, which lost 4 bases and 0 bases, there was a span of 9 bases. The CDR3 covers 15 residues. The CDR3 loop reads CASSSRGATNEKLFF. CDR3 in DNA: TGTGCCAGTAGTAGCAGGGGCGCAACTAATGAAAAACTGTTTTTT.

CDR3 residues: CASSFSSSRGTLSSPLHF. The CDR3 DNA follows: TGTGCCAGCAGCTTCTCGTCGAGCAGGGGTACGTTAAGTTCACCCCTCCACTTT. The chain links TRBV7-2 to TRBJ1-6, with TRBD1 as a possible D gene (6 bases). The V end was cut by 3 bases, the J end by 9 bases, with 24 bases between. In germline, CDR1 is SGHTA, CDR2 FQGNSA. The CDR3 covers 18 residues.

The genes are TRBV27 and TRBJ1-2, with 10 bases aligning to TRBD1. V was pared by 5 bases and J by 2 bases, with 29 bases of the junction left unmatched. The V gene's germline CDR1 is MNHEY and CDR2 SMNVEV (reference sequence). The CDR3 runs 23 residues. The CDR3 is CASSQEWGNPTGGASGLNYGYTF. In nucleotides, the CDR3 is TGTGCCAGCAGTCAGGAGTGGGGCAACCCGACAGGGGGCGCTTCCGGTTTGAACTATGGCTACACCTTC.

The V and J genes are TRBV4-2 and TRBJ1-5, with TRBD1 identical over 7 bases. Trimming took 4 bases from V and 6 from J; bases not matched to a gene: 12. The CDR3 is made up of 16 amino acids. Per germline, CDR1 LGHNA and CDR2 YNFKEQ. This CDR3 reads CASSPRQGHEGQPQHF. The CDR3 DNA reads TGTGCCAGCAGCCCGCGACAGGGACATGAAGGTCAGCCCCAGCATTTT.

V is TRBV30 and J is TRBJ1-1; D is unclear. CDR3 length equals 11 residues. The germline V gene has CDR1 GTSNPN and CDR2 SVGIG (reference sequence). The V end was cut by 4 bases, the J end by 7 bases, with 10 bases between. Written as DNA, the CDR3 is TGTGCCTGGATACGCCCGAGTGAAGCTTTCTTT. Translation gives CAWIRPSEAFF.

The rearrangement joins TRBV6-5 to TRBJ1-1; D uncertain. CDR1 is MNHEY, CDR2 SVGAGI, per germline. This CDR3 comprises 15 residues. V was cut by 0 bases and J by 0 bases, with 8 bases left in between. CDR3 residues: CASSYSETLNTEAFF. The DNA of the CDR3 is TGTGCCAGCAGTTACTCGGAGACCTTGAACACTGAAGCTTTCTTT.

The chain carries TRBV19 and TRBJ2-3, with TRBD2 as a possible D gene (6 bases). The CDR3 contains 20 residues. V was trimmed by 6 bases and J by 2 bases, leaving 30 bases between them. Germline CDR1 and CDR2: LNHDA and SQIVND (reference sequence). The CDR3 loop is CASRRTGGPTWGLSTDTQYF. CDR3 sequence (DNA): TGTGCCAGTAGGAGGACCGGCGGACCAACGTGGGGACTTTCCACAGATACGCAGTATTTT.